The rows below give T cell receptor beta chains drawn from one sample of a study of T-cell reconstitution after alpha-beta-depleted transplantation in children. MiXCR was run by TCRdb on the PCR reads, yielding one entry per CDR3 protein. The profile shows 120,000 or so distinct CDR3 sequences, 10% of them singletons. The specimen was PBMCs from the stem cell graft donor, collected from the stem cell graft. These receptors all come from a human donor who donated a stem cell graft to a child with acute lymphoblastic leukemia. The CDR3 runs from the conserved cysteine through the conserved F or W.

CDR3 protein,J gene,V gene
CASSIRPDEQFF,TRBJ2-1,TRBV19
CASSQVAGTAVYGYTF,TRBJ1-2,TRBV4-2
CATSRDRGGAGANVLTF,TRBJ2-6,TRBV15
CASSPNRGQETQYF,TRBJ2-5,TRBV7-8
CAISESTEAFF,TRBJ1-1,TRBV10-3
CASSLREGAFTDTQYF,TRBJ2-3,TRBV27
CASSLQVSTDTQYF,TRBJ2-3,TRBV27
CAISPGSAAGGNTEAFF,TRBJ1-1,TRBV10-3
CASSRDGSNQPQHF,TRBJ1-5,TRBV7-2
CASSPPWGLETQYF,TRBJ2-5,TRBV18
CASSLDSTDTQYF,TRBJ2-3,TRBV11-3
CASSLGTENSPLHF,TRBJ1-6,TRBV12-3/TRBV12-4
CASSDSGADTDTQYF,TRBJ2-3,TRBV5-1
CASSNYEQYF,TRBJ2-7,TRBV7-8
CASSIDNWSGETQYF,TRBJ2-5,TRBV19
CASSRGTNEQYF,TRBJ2-7,TRBV3-1
CASSVDGQGNQPQHF,TRBJ1-5,TRBV9
CSVADRGNTEAFF,TRBJ1-1,TRBV29-1
CASSKGGRDYGYTF,TRBJ1-2,TRBV6-1
CASSEGANYGYTF,TRBJ1-2,TRBV7-6
CASSDGNSYNEKLFF,TRBJ1-4,TRBV2
CASSQDRGGSLKDTQYF,TRBJ2-3,TRBV3-1
CASRSSGTSQETQYF,TRBJ2-5,TRBV5-1
CASIDLGQKTFANTGELFF,TRBJ2-2,TRBV5-1
CATSRGKDSATFYSNQPQHF,TRBJ1-5,TRBV15
CASSPLSSTEAFF,TRBJ1-1,TRBV14
CASSSDRANYGYTF,TRBJ1-2,TRBV12-3/TRBV12-4
CASSPPHRDRWGTDTQYF,TRBJ2-3,TRBV12-3/TRBV12-4
CATSRERRAYGYTF,TRBJ1-2,TRBV15
CASSFGGQPQETQYF,TRBJ2-5,TRBV5-1
CASSPAGGEETQYF,TRBJ2-5,TRBV12-3/TRBV12-4
CASSTGYSYNEQFF,TRBJ2-1,TRBV6-1
CSVYQGPPYEQYF,TRBJ2-7,TRBV29-1
CASSHTNLDEQFF,TRBJ2-1,TRBV14
CASSLRAGINSPLHF,TRBJ1-6,TRBV28
CASSERDRGYEQYF,TRBJ2-7,TRBV3-1
CASSQSTGTVLPQYF,TRBJ2-7,TRBV4-3
CSVVVETYEQYF,TRBJ2-7,TRBV29-1
CSASREASYEQYF,TRBJ2-7,TRBV20-1
CASSLVGQNTEAFF,TRBJ1-1,TRBV5-6
CASSSLAAPWYEQYF,TRBJ2-7,TRBV7-9
CASPGPTGEQFF,TRBJ2-1,TRBV5-1
CASSPNPGHLTPGANVLTF,TRBJ2-6,TRBV28
CSARGWLAGQETQYF,TRBJ2-5,TRBV20-1
CASSLVGGQSEKLFF,TRBJ1-4,TRBV28
CASRVTLPGAKNIQYF,TRBJ2-4,TRBV7-4
CASSLSQTYNEQFF,TRBJ2-1,TRBV27
CASSSASGGRSPLHF,TRBJ1-6,TRBV7-2
CASSDSKRGVRNQPQHF,TRBJ1-5,TRBV6-4
CASSISWGYTF,TRBJ1-2,TRBV7-2
CASSLGRGPEGYTF,TRBJ1-2,TRBV7-2
CASSPTRQGRTEAFF,TRBJ1-1,TRBV19
CASSLGTTNSPLHF,TRBJ1-6,TRBV7-9
CASGQQETQYF,TRBJ2-5,TRBV10-3
CSARVALGQGIPNQPQHF,TRBJ1-5,TRBV20-1